The source of this T cell receptor beta chain is a study of vaccination and CD4 T cells after COVID-19. The overall study: Two of the convalescents were Hispanic, and the group consisted of six males and four females. Researchers treated control cultures with a CEFX pool, an HIV-1 Nef pool, or no peptide.

CD4+ T cells that had been cultured provided DNA sequenced with the Oncomine TCR Beta short-read assay. TCRdb re-called the PCR reads with MiXCR, one entry per CDR3 protein. The table shows under 15,000 distinct CDR3 sequences, with roughly 46% occurring only once. By sample share, this clonotype is medium-sized (0.01 to 0.1%). Its antigen is not known. Study-level points and caveats: In convalescent patients, 304 of 307 vaccine-specific clones were spike mono-reactive.

As for treatment: approximately nine-day PBMC culture with coronavirus spike peptide pools or control peptides (ViraFEST assay). Following culture for about eleven days, CD4+ T cells were isolated by negative selection. Germline CDR1 and CDR2: DFQATT and SNEGSKA (reference sequence). The CDR3 covers 16 residues. Trimming took 4 bases from V and 6 from J; bases not matched to a gene: 12. V gene TRBV20-1 combines with J gene TRBJ2-3; 11 bases fit TRBD2. Sequencing used CD4+ T cells from blood, cultured in vitro, obtained after SARS-CoV-2 vaccination. The clonotype was recovered from a human donor who had recovered from COVID-19. CDR3 DNA: TGCAGTGCTAACCGCCCACTAGCGGGAGAGGCCGATACGCAGTATTTT. Its translation: CSANRPLAGEADTQYF.